The rows below give T cell receptor beta chains drawn from one sample of a study of blood T cell repertoires in COVID-19. Sequencing used immunoSEQ multiplex PCR; TCRdb keeps in-frame clones, though not all of them. The sample has hundreds of thousands of clones; 82% are singletons. Material for sequencing was peripheral blood. These receptors were collected from an elderly woman with active or convalescent COVID-19. Both conserved end residues are part of each CDR3. The D gene is left open where the match is weak. Where a row states a size, it is once, few, many or the class of an expanded clone; other rows omit it.

length | D | size | J | V | DNA | CDR3
18 | . | . | TRBJ2-4 | TRBV19 | TGTGCCAGTAGTATTTCCGGGCCCAGCGGTTTCGGCAAAAACATTCAGTACTTC | CASSISGPSGFGKNIQYF
13 | . | . | TRBJ2-3 | TRBV28 | TGTGCCAGCAGTTTATATCGTCGGGATACGCAGTATTTT | CASSLYRRDTQYF
15 | TRBD1 | . | TRBJ1-2 | TRBV4-1 | TGCGCCAGCAGCCAAGGGGGGACAGGGACCTATGGCTACACCTTC | CASSQGGTGTYGYTF
14 | TRBD1 | . | TRBJ2-2 | TRBV2 | TGTGCCAGCAGGTGGGACAGGAACACCGGGGAGCTGTTTTTT | CASRWDRNTGELFF
16 | TRBD2 | . | TRBJ2-5 | TRBV5-4 | TGTGCCAGCAGCCGGGGAAGCGGGGGACTCCAAGAGACCCAGTACTTC | CASSRGSGGLQETQYF
18 | TRBD2 | . | TRBJ2-7 | TRBV28 | TGTGCCAGCAGCTCCTCGCAGACTAGCGGGGGGGCCTTTAACGAGCAGTACTTC | CASSSSQTSGGAFNEQYF
15 | TRBD1 | . | TRBJ2-5 | TRBV10-3 | TGTGCCATCAAGAAGGGACAGGAAGGCGCGGAGACCCAGTACTTC | CAIKKGQEGAETQYF
14 | TRBD1 | . | TRBJ1-1 | TRBV18 | TGTGCCAGCTCGGAGACAGGGTGGGACACTGAAGCTTTCTTT | CASSETGWDTEAFF
16 | TRBD1 | . | TRBJ1-2 | TRBV3-1/TRBV3-2 | TGTGCCAGCAGCCTAGGGCAGGGGGTTGGTAACTATGGCTACACCTTC | CASSLGQGVGNYGYTF
15 | TRBD2 | few | TRBJ2-1 | TRBV5-1 | TGCGCCAGCAGCTTTGTAGCGGGGTCCTACAATGAGCAGTTCTTC | CASSFVAGSYNEQFF
13 | TRBD1 | . | TRBJ2-7 | TRBV5-1 | TGCGCCAGCAGCTTACAGGGGGCGGCCGAGCAGTACTTC | CASSLQGAAEQYF
14 | . | . | TRBJ2-5 | TRBV10-3 | TGTGCCATCAGTGGGGCGGCGGGCTATGAGACCCAGTACTTC | CAISGAAGYETQYF
13 | . | . | TRBJ1-1 | TRBV7-9 | TGTGCCAGCAGCCCGTCAGGGTCGGCTGAGGCTTTCTTT | CASSPSGSAEAFF
15 | . | . | TRBJ2-1 | TRBV6-5 | TGTGCCAGCAGATCCGGGATAAAGCCTAACAATGAGCAGTTCTTC | CASRSGIKPNNEQFF
16 | TRBD2 | . | TRBJ2-2 | TRBV6-5 | TGTGCCAGCAGTTCTAGACTAGCGAGTGGAACCGGGGAGCTGTTTTTT | CASSSRLASGTGELFF
13 | . | few | TRBJ2-6 | TRBV29-1 | TGCAGCGTTGAGAGCTCTGGGGCCAACGTCCTGACTTTC | CSVESSGANVLTF
17 | TRBD2 | . | TRBJ2-1 | TRBV19 | TGTGCCAGTAGTCCTTCGATTGGGACTAGCGGGAACAATGAGCAGTTCTTC | CASSPSIGTSGNNEQFF
14 | . | . | TRBJ1-2 | TRBV25-1 | TGTGCCAGCAGTGAAAGTCAGTCCCACTATGGCTACACCTTC | CASSESQSHYGYTF
13 | TRBD1 | . | TRBJ2-7 | TRBV5-1 | TGCGCCAGCGGGGGGACAGGGGGCCACGAGCAGTACTTC | CASGGTGGHEQYF
14 | . | . | TRBJ1-5 | TRBV3-1/TRBV3-2 | TGTGCCAGCAGCCGTGGACAGTCCAATCAGCCCCAGCATTTT | CASSRGQSNQPQHF
14 | TRBD1 | . | TRBJ1-6 | TRBV19 | TGTGCCAGTAGTTCTCGGACAGGGGAAGCACCCCTCCACTTT | CASSSRTGEAPLHF
15 | . | . | TRBJ1-1 | TRBV21-1 | TGTGCCAGCAGCAAATTGCCGGGTCCGAACACTGAAGCTTTCTTT | CASSKLPGPNTEAFF
14 | TRBD1 | . | TRBJ1-2 | TRBV3-1/TRBV3-2 | TGTGCCAGCAGCCTACAGGGGTCCAACTATGGCTACACCTTC | CASSLQGSNYGYTF
13 | . | few | TRBJ2-3 | TRBV29-1 | TGCAGCGTTCGTTTAACAGACACAGATACGCAGTATTTT | CSVRLTDTDTQYF
14 | . | . | TRBJ1-6 | TRBV30 | TGTGCCTGGGTCCAGCCAGGGAATGTCTCACCCCTCCACTTT | CAWVQPGNVSPLHF
14 | TRBD1 | . | TRBJ1-6 | TRBV27 | TGTGCCAGCAGAAAAGGGGGCCTTATTTCACCCCTCCACTTT | CASRKGGLISPLHF
15 | . | . | TRBJ1-3 | TRBV18 | TGTGCCAGCTCCCCAGCGCGGGTCTCTGGAAACACCATATATTTT | CASSPARVSGNTIYF